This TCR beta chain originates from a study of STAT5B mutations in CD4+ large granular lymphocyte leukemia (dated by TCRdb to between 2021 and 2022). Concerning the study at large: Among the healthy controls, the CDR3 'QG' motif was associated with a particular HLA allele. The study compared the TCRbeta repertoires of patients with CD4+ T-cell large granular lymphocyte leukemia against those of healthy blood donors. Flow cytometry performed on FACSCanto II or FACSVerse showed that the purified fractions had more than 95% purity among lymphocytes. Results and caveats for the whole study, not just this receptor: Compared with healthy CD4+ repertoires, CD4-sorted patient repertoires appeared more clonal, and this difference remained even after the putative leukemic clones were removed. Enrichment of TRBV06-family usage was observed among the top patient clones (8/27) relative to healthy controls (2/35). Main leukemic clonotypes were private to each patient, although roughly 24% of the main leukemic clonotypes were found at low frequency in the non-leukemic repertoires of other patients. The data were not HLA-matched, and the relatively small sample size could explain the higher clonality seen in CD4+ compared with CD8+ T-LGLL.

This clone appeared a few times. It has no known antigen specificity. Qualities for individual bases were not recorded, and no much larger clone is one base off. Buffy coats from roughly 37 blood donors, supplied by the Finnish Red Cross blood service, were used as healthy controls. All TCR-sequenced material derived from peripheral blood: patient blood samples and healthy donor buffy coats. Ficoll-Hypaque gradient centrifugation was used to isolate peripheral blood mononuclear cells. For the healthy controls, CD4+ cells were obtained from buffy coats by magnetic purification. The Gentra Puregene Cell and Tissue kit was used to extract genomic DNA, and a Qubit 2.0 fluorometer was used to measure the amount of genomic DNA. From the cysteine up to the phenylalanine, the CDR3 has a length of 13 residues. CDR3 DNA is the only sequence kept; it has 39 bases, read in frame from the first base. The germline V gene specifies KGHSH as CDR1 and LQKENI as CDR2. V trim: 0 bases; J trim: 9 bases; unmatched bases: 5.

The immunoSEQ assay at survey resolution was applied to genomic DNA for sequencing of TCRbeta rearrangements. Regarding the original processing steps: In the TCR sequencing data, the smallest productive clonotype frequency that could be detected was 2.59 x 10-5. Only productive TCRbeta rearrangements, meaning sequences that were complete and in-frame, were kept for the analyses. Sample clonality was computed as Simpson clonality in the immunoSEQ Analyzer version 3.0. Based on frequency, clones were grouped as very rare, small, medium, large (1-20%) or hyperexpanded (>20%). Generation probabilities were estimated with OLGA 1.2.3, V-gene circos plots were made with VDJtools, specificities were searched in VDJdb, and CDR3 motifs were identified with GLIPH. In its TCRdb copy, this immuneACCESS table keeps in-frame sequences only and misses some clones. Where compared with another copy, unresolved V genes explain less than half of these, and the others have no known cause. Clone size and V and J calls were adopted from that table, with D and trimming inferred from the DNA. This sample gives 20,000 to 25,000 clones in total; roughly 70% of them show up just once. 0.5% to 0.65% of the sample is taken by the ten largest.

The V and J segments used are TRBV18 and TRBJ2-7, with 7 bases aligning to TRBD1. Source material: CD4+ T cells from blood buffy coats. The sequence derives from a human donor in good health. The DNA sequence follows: TGTGCCAGCTCACCACCGGGGACAGCAAGGCAGTACTTC. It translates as CASSPPGTARQYF.